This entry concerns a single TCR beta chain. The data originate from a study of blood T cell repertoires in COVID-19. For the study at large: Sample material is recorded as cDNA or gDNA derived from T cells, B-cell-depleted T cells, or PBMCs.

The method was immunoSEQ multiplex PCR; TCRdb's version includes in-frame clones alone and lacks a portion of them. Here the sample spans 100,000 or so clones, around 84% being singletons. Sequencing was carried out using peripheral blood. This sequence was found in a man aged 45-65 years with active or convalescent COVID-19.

In DNA form, the CDR3 reads TGCGCCAGCAGCTTACCGGGACAGGGGCATACGCAGTATTTT. The encoded protein is CASSLPGQGHTQYF. This chain connects TRBV5-1 to TRBJ2-3; 10 nucleotides match TRBD1. The germline V gene encodes CDR1 SGHRS and CDR2 YFSETQ. V gave up 2 bases and J gave up 7 bases; unmatched junction bases: 4. CDR3 length: 14 residues.